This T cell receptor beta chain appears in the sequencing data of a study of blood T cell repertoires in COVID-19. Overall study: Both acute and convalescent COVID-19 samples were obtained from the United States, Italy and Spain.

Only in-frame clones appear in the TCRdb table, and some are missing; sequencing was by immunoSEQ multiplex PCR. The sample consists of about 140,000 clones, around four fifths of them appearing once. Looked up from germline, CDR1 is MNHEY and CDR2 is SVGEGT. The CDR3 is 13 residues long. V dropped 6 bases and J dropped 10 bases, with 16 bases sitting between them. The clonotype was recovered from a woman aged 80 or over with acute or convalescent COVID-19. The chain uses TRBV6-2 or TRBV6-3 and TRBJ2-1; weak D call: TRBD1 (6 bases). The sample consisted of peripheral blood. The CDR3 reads CASSKRGKGEQFF. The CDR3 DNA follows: TGTGCCAGCAGCAAAAGGGGGAAGGGAGAGCAGTTCTTC.